Sequencing of this T cell receptor (beta chain) was carried out in a study of CD8 T cells in Susac syndrome. CD8+ and CD4+ T cells from blood underwent TCR beta sequencing. Random hexamers primed reverse transcription of about 0.45 to 1 ug RNA. By means of immunoSEQ multiplex PCR, TCR beta CDR3 spanning 54 Vbeta and 13 Jbeta underwent amplification. MiXCR, applied by TCRdb to the immunoSEQ multiplex PCR reads, yields one record per CDR3 protein. This sample yields approximately 150,000 distinct CDR3 sequences, of which just under 95% are seen a single time; approximately 0.14% belongs to the top ten. V shed 4 bases and J shed 1 base, with 12 bases lying between them. There are 15 residues in the CDR3. Germline lookup yields CDR1 SGHAT and CDR2 FQNNGV. This clonotype was recorded once.

This clonotype was sampled from a human donor in good health. The source material was CD4+ T cells from PBMCs. The rearrangement joins TRBV11-2 to TRBJ2-3; D remains ambiguous. CDR3 in DNA: TGTGCCAGCAGCTCCCCTGGGGTCCGCACAGATACGCAGTATTTT. Translation gives CASSSPGVRTDTQYF.